This entry concerns a single T cell receptor beta chain. Germline V gives CDR1 SQVTM, CDR2 ANQGSEA. This CDR3 is 15 amino acids long. V was trimmed by 5 bases and J by 8 bases, leaving 24 bases between them. The source of the sample is a study of blood T cells in healthy people across ages. A second PCR of 7 to 11 cycles used a sample-barcoded 5' primer and a J-beta primer mix. TCRdb re-called the 5' RACE reads through MiXCR, storing one row per CDR3 protein. The table lists roughly 800,000 distinct CDR3 sequences, less than 70% of them singletons. The source material was blood. The chain joins TRBV29-1 to TRBJ1-2, with no clear D. The clonotype originates from a man older than 75 in good health. CDR3 nucleotide sequence: TGCAGCGTTTCAACGAATCGGCCCCCGCAGTGGGGCTACACCTTC. Its protein is CSVSTNRPPQWGYTF. The whole variable domain, filled in from reference TRBV29-1 and TRBJ1-2, reads SAVISQKPSRDICQRGTSLTIQCQVDSQVTMMFWYRQQPGQSLTLIATANQGSEATYESGFVIDKFPISRPNLTFSTLTVSNMSPEDSSIYLCSVSTNRPPQWGYTFGSGTRLTVV.